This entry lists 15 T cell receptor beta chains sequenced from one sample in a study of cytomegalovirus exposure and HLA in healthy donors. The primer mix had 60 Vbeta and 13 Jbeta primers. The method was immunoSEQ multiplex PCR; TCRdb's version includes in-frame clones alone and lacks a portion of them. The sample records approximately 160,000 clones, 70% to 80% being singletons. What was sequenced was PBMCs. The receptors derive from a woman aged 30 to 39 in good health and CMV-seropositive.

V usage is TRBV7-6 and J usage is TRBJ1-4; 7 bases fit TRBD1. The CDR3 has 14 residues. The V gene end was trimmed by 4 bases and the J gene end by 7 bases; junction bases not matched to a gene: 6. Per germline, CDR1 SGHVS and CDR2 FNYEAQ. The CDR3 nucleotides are TGTGCCAGCAGCTCCACAGGGGTGGCTGAAAAACTGTTTTTT. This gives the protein CASSSTGVAEKLFF.

The CDR3 region is CASSPPGQSLAEQYF. The CDR3 DNA reads as TGTGCCAGCAGCCCCCCCGGACAATCACTTGCCGAGCAGTACTTC. The chain links TRBV27 to TRBJ2-7; D is possibly TRBD1 (5 bases). Germline V CDR1 and CDR2: MNHEY, SMNVEV (reference sequence). There are 15 residues in the CDR3. Between the trimmed V and J ends, which lost 6 bases and 6 bases, there was a span of 21 bases.

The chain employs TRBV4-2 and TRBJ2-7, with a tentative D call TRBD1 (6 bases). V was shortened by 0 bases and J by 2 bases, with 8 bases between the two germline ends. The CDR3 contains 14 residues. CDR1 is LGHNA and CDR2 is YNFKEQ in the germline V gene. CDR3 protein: CASSQDRTAYEQYF. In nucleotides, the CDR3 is TGTGCCAGCAGCCAAGATAGGACAGCCTACGAGCAGTACTTC.

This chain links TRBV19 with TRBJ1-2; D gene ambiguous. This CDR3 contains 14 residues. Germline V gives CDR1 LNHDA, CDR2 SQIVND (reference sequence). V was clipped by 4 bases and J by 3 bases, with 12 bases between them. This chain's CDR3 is CASSTHPGYYGYTF. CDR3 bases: TGTGCCAGTAGTACTCATCCGGGATACTATGGCTACACCTTC.

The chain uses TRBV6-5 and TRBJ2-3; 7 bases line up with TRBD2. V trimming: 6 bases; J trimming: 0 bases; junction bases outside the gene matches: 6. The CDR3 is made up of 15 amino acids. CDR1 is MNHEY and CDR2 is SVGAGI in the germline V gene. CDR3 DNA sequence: TGTGCCAGCAGCCCCCAAGCGGGGAGCACAGATACGCAGTATTTT. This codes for CASSPQAGSTDTQYF.

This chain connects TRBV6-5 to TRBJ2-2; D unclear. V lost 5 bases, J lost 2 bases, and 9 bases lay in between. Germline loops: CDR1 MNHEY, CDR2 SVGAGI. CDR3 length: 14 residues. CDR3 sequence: CASSPSSNTGELFF. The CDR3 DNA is TGTGCCAGCAGTCCCTCTAGTAACACCGGGGAGCTGTTTTTT.

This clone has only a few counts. The CDR3, as DNA: TGTGCCAGCAGCTTTTTGTCCCCTAGCGGGAGGCCCACCCACTCCTACAATGAGCAGTTCTTC. It encodes CASSFLSPSGRPTHSYNEQFF. The V gene is TRBV7-6, the J gene TRBJ2-1; 11 bases line up with TRBD2. Germline lookup yields CDR1 SGHVS and CDR2 FNYEAQ. The junction had 16 bases not matched to a gene; V was cut back by 3 bases and J by 0 bases. CDR3 length: 21 residues.

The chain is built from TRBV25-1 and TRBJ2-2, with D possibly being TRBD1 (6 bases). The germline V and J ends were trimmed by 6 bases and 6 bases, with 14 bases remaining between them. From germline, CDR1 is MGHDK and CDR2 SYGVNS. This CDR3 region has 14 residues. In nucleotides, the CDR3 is TGTGCCAGCAGCCTTCAGGGGTGGGCCGGGGAGCTGTTTTTT. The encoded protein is CASSLQGWAGELFF. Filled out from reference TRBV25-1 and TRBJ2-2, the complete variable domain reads EADIYQTPRYLVIGTGKKITLECSQTMGHDKMYWYQQDPGMELHLIHYSYGVNSTEKGDLSSESTVSRIRTEHFPLTLESARPSHTSQYLCASSLQGWAGELFFGEGSRLTVL.

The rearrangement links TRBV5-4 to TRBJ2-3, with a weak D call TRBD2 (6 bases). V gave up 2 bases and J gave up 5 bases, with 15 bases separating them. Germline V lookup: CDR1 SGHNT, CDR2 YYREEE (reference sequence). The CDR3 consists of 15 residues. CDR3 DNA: TGTGCCAGCAGCTTAGCCCTAGCGCATGAAGATACGCAGTATTTT. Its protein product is CASSLALAHEDTQYF.

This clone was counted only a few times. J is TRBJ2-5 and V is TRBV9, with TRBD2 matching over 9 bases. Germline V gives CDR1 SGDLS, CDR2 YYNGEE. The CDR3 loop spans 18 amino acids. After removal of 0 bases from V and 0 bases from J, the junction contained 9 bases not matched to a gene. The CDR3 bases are TGTGCCAGCAGCGTAGCTGGTAGCGGGAGCCCGTACCAAGAGACCCAGTACTTC. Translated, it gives CASSVAGSGSPYQETQYF.

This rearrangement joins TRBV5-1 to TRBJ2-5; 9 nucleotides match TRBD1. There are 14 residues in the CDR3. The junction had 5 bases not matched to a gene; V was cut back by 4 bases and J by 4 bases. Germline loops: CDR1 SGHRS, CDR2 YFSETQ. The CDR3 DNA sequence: TGCGCCAGCAGCCGGGGACAGGGAAGAGAGACCCAGTACTTC. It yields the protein CASSRGQGRETQYF.

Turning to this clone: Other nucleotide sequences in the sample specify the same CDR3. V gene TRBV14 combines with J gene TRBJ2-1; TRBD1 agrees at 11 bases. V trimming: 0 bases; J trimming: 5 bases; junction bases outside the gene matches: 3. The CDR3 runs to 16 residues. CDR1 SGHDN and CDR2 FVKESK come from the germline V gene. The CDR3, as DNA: TGTGCCAGCAGCCAAGAACCGGGACAGGGGGACAATGAGCAGTTCTTC. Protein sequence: CASSQEPGQGDNEQFF.

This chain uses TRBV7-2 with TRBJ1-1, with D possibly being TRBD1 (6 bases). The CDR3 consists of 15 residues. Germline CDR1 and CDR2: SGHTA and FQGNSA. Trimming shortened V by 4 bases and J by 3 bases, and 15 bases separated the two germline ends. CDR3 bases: TGTGCCAGCAGCTCAACCCCGCAGGGGTACACTGAAGCTTTCTTT. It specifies CASSSTPQGYTEAFF.

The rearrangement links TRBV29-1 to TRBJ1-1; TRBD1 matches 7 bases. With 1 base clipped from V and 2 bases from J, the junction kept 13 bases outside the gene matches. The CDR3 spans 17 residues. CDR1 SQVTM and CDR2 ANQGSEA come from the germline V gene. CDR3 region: CSVEVTGDIWGNTEAFF. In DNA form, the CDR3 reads TGCAGCGTTGAAGTCACAGGGGACATTTGGGGTAACACTGAAGCTTTCTTT.

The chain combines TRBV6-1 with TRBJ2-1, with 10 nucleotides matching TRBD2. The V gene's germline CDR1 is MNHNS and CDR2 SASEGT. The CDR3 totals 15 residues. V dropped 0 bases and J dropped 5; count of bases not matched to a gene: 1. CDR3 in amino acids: CASSEAGTSDNEQFF. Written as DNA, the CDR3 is TGTGCCAGCAGTGAAGCTGGGACTAGCGACAATGAGCAGTTCTTC.